The entry below gives a single T cell receptor beta chain sequence along with its context. Only in-frame clones appear in the TCRdb table, and some are missing; sequencing was by immunoSEQ multiplex PCR. The sample has 500,000 to 550,000 clones; approximately 80% are singletons. The sample comes from a study of shared T cell receptors in the human thymus. This CDR3 has 15 amino acids. V gave up 5 bases and J gave up 7 bases; unmatched junction bases: 10. Germline values: CDR1 SGHTA, CDR2 FQGTGA. The same sample was also studied in work on human thymus T cells. From that report: Corrective cardiac operations yielded the resected thymus tissue. Gene usage (both V and J) appeared biased in thymic and blood repertoires.

This clonotype was sampled from a boy under three years old with a congenital heart defect. This sequence joins TRBV7-3 and TRBJ2-1; the match to TRBD2 covers 8 bases. The source material was thymocytes. The CDR3 spells CASSLGLGMENEQFF. The CDR3 region has the DNA TGTGCCAGCAGCCTGGGACTAGGCATGGAGAATGAGCAGTTCTTC.